The rows below give T cell receptor beta chains drawn from one sample of a study of blood T cells in healthy people across ages. Via MiXCR, TCRdb re-called the 5' RACE reads, giving one row per CDR3 protein. The profile shows around 1.5 million distinct CDR3 sequences, 35% to 45% of them singletons. Sequences were obtained from blood. The receptors originated from a woman in her late teens or twenties in good health. The CDR3 runs from the conserved cysteine through the conserved F or W. A D gene is named only where the DNA matches it firmly. Expanded clones are given a class, and other clones once, few, many or no size at all.

abundance: few; d_gene: .; v_gene: TRBV4-1; j_gene: TRBJ2-3; CDR3nt: TGCGCCAGCAGCCAAGCCCTAGATACGCAGTATTTT; CDR3aa: CASSQALDTQYF
abundance: .; d_gene: TRBD2; v_gene: TRBV28; j_gene: TRBJ2-3; CDR3nt: TGTGCCAGCAGTTGGGGGACTAGCGGATACACAGATACGCAGTATTTT; CDR3aa: CASSWGTSGYTDTQYF
abundance: .; d_gene: TRBD2; v_gene: TRBV15; j_gene: TRBJ2-1; CDR3nt: TGTGCCACCAGCAGAGATCTGGCTAGCGGGAGTCGTAATGAGCAGTTCTTC; CDR3aa: CATSRDLASGSRNEQFF
abundance: .; d_gene: .; v_gene: TRBV20-1; j_gene: TRBJ1-1; CDR3nt: TGCAGTGCTAGATGGCAGGGGACTGTCACTGAGGCTTTCTTT; CDR3aa: CSARWQGTVTEAFF
abundance: .; d_gene: TRBD2; v_gene: TRBV12-3/TRBV12-4; j_gene: TRBJ2-1; CDR3nt: TGTGCCAGCAGTCAATGGGCGGGGGGCAGGAACAATGAGCAGTTCTTC; CDR3aa: CASSQWAGGRNNEQFF
abundance: .; d_gene: .; v_gene: TRBV4-1; j_gene: TRBJ2-7; CDR3nt: TGCGCCAGCAGCCAAGGAAGGACAGACTCCTACGAGCAGTACTTC; CDR3aa: CASSQGRTDSYEQYF
abundance: .; d_gene: .; v_gene: TRBV7-6; j_gene: TRBJ2-5; CDR3nt: TGTGCCAGCAGCTTATCATCTGGGACGGGCCAAGAGACCCAGTACTTC; CDR3aa: CASSLSSGTGQETQYF
abundance: .; d_gene: .; v_gene: TRBV3-1; j_gene: TRBJ2-1; CDR3nt: TGTGCCAGCAGCCAAGATCCTAGAAGAGTTTCGGCGAACAATGAGCAGTTCTTC; CDR3aa: CASSQDPRRVSANNEQFF
abundance: few; d_gene: .; v_gene: TRBV4-1; j_gene: TRBJ1-1; CDR3nt: TGCGCCAGCAGCCAAAGGGGGACTTTGGGCACTGAAGCTTTCTTT; CDR3aa: CASSQRGTLGTEAFF
abundance: .; d_gene: .; v_gene: TRBV9; j_gene: TRBJ2-7; CDR3nt: TGTGCCAGCAGCGACACATCTAACGAGCAGTACTTC; CDR3aa: CASSDTSNEQYF
abundance: once; d_gene: .; v_gene: TRBV9; j_gene: TRBJ2-1; CDR3nt: TGTGCCAGCAGCGGAACCGGGACCTCTACTCCTAGCTCCTACAATGAGCAGTTCTTC; CDR3aa: CASSGTGTSTPSSYNEQFF
abundance: .; d_gene: TRBD1; v_gene: TRBV12-5; j_gene: TRBJ2-7; CDR3nt: TGTGCTAGTGGTTTGGCACTCTCCGGGACAGGGGCGTCCTACGAGCAGTACTTC; CDR3aa: CASGLALSGTGASYEQYF
abundance: .; d_gene: TRBD2; v_gene: TRBV4-1; j_gene: TRBJ2-4; CDR3nt: TGCGCCAGCAGCCAAGAGGGTAGCGGGAGGCGACAGTACTTC; CDR3aa: CASSQEGSGRRQYF
abundance: .; d_gene: .; v_gene: TRBV10-3; j_gene: TRBJ1-1; CDR3nt: TGTGCCACCAGTGAGGCGTGGCAGTCGAACACTGAAGCTTTCTTT; CDR3aa: CATSEAWQSNTEAFF
abundance: few; d_gene: .; v_gene: TRBV20-1; j_gene: TRBJ2-6; CDR3nt: TGCAGTGGCCTTGGAGGAGGGGCCAACGTCCTGACTTTC; CDR3aa: CSGLGGGANVLTF
abundance: .; d_gene: .; v_gene: TRBV29-1; j_gene: TRBJ2-7; CDR3nt: TGCAGCCCCGGGACTGAGTCCTACAATGAGCAGTACTTC; CDR3aa: CSPGTESYNEQYF
abundance: many; d_gene: TRBD2; v_gene: TRBV9; j_gene: TRBJ2-3; CDR3nt: TGTGCCAGCAGCGCCAGAGCTAGCGGCGGGGATACGCAGTATTTT; CDR3aa: CASSARASGGDTQYF
abundance: few; d_gene: .; v_gene: TRBV12-3/TRBV12-4; j_gene: TRBJ2-7; CDR3nt: TGTGCCAGCAGTTTAGCCGACCTTCGAATGATTCAGTACTTC; CDR3aa: CASSLADLRMIQYF
abundance: .; d_gene: TRBD1; v_gene: TRBV2; j_gene: TRBJ2-1; CDR3nt: TGTGCCAGCAGTGAGGAAGGGGGCCTTTCCGATGAGCAGTTCTTC; CDR3aa: CASSEEGGLSDEQFF
abundance: .; d_gene: .; v_gene: TRBV2; j_gene: TRBJ2-7; CDR3nt: TGTGCCAGCAGCACGGGGACGAGAAAATACGAGCAGTACTTC; CDR3aa: CASSTGTRKYEQYF
abundance: few; d_gene: .; v_gene: TRBV20-1; j_gene: TRBJ2-5; CDR3nt: TGCAGTGCCGGGACACAAGAGACCCAGTACTTC; CDR3aa: CSAGTQETQYF
abundance: once; d_gene: TRBD2; v_gene: TRBV30; j_gene: TRBJ2-5; CDR3nt: TGTGCCCGGAGTGACGCTAGCGGGAGGGCCCTGGGGCAAGAGACCCAGTACTTC; CDR3aa: CARSDASGRALGQETQYF
abundance: few; d_gene: TRBD1; v_gene: TRBV4-1; j_gene: TRBJ1-2; CDR3nt: TGCGCCAGCAGCCAAGACCCCGACAGGGATAACTATGGCTACACCTTC; CDR3aa: CASSQDPDRDNYGYTF
abundance: .; d_gene: TRBD2; v_gene: TRBV20-1; j_gene: TRBJ2-7; CDR3nt: TGCAGTGCTAGGCGGGGCGGGGGGGCGTACGAGCAGTACTTC; CDR3aa: CSARRGGGAYEQYF
abundance: many; d_gene: TRBD1; v_gene: TRBV10-3; j_gene: TRBJ2-7; CDR3nt: TGTGCCATCAGTGAGGGGACAGATATCTACGAGCAGTACTTC; CDR3aa: CAISEGTDIYEQYF
abundance: .; d_gene: .; v_gene: TRBV20-1; j_gene: TRBJ2-6; CDR3nt: TGCAGTGCTAGTCTCTTCGGGAGCAGAATCAGCTCTGGGGCCAACGTCCTGACTTTC; CDR3aa: CSASLFGSRISSGANVLTF
abundance: .; d_gene: .; v_gene: TRBV2; j_gene: TRBJ2-3; CDR3nt: TGTGCCAGCAACGTAGCAGGGGGGCCCTATTCAGATACGCAGTATTTT; CDR3aa: CASNVAGGPYSDTQYF
abundance: once; d_gene: .; v_gene: TRBV18; j_gene: TRBJ1-5; CDR3nt: TGTGCCAGCTCCCCCATAGGGGGGTATCAGCCCCAGCATTTT; CDR3aa: CASSPIGGYQPQHF
abundance: .; d_gene: .; v_gene: TRBV21-1; j_gene: TRBJ1-6; CDR3nt: TGTGCCAGCAGCAAAGTTGCGGACAGGGGGCGGGGGTCCCATAATTCACCCCTCCCCTTT; CDR3aa: CASSKVADRGRGSHNSPLPF
abundance: few; d_gene: .; v_gene: TRBV10-3; j_gene: TRBJ2-6; CDR3nt: TGTGCCATCAGTAATCCAGGGGTTGGGGCCAACGTCCTGACTTTC; CDR3aa: CAISNPGVGANVLTF
abundance: .; d_gene: .; v_gene: TRBV20-1; j_gene: TRBJ2-5; CDR3nt: TGCAGTGCCCACCGGGAGACCCAGTACTTC; CDR3aa: CSAHRETQYF
abundance: many; d_gene: TRBD1; v_gene: TRBV5-1; j_gene: TRBJ2-5; CDR3nt: TGCGCCAGCAGCTGGGGGACAGGGAGTGGTGGTCAAGAGACCCAGTACTTC; CDR3aa: CASSWGTGSGGQETQYF
abundance: few; d_gene: .; v_gene: TRBV11-2; j_gene: TRBJ2-7; CDR3nt: TGTGCCAGCAGCCCTCATCGGTCCTCCTACGAGCAGTACTTC; CDR3aa: CASSPHRSSYEQYF
abundance: .; d_gene: TRBD2; v_gene: TRBV5-1; j_gene: TRBJ2-5; CDR3nt: TGCGCCAGCAGGACTAGCGGGGCGGTGTACCAAGAGACCCAGTACTTC; CDR3aa: CASRTSGAVYQETQYF
abundance: .; d_gene: TRBD1; v_gene: TRBV6-1; j_gene: TRBJ2-1; CDR3nt: TGTGCCAGCAGTGAGACCGGGACAGGGACTTACAATGAGCAGTTCTTC; CDR3aa: CASSETGTGTYNEQFF
abundance: few; d_gene: .; v_gene: TRBV6-2/TRBV6-3; j_gene: TRBJ2-7; CDR3nt: TGTGCCAGCAGTTACTCGTCCGCGAACGAGCAGTACTTC; CDR3aa: CASSYSSANEQYF
abundance: .; d_gene: TRBD2; v_gene: TRBV29-1; j_gene: TRBJ2-5; CDR3nt: TGCAGCGTTGAAGATCTGGACGGGGGGGCCCAAGAGACCCAGTACTTC; CDR3aa: CSVEDLDGGAQETQYF
abundance: many; d_gene: .; v_gene: TRBV29-1; j_gene: TRBJ1-1; CDR3nt: TGCAGCGTTGAAGATGGGGGAACTGAAGCTTTCTTT; CDR3aa: CSVEDGGTEAFF
abundance: .; d_gene: TRBD2; v_gene: TRBV12-3/TRBV12-4; j_gene: TRBJ2-2; CDR3nt: TGTGCCAGCAGTACGGGACTATTCTACGGGGAGCTGTTTTTT; CDR3aa: CASSTGLFYGELFF
abundance: .; d_gene: .; v_gene: TRBV6-4; j_gene: TRBJ2-1; CDR3nt: TGTGCCAGCAGCCAAGAAGGGGGGGGTGAGCAGTTCTTC; CDR3aa: CASSQEGGGEQFF
abundance: .; d_gene: .; v_gene: TRBV18; j_gene: TRBJ2-7; CDR3nt: TGTGCCAGCTCACCAGCCCAGGGAAACTCCTACGAGCAGTACTTC; CDR3aa: CASSPAQGNSYEQYF
abundance: .; d_gene: TRBD2; v_gene: TRBV20-1; j_gene: TRBJ2-7; CDR3nt: TGCAGTGCTAGAGGGGGACTAGCGGGGGACAATGAGCAGTACTTC; CDR3aa: CSARGGLAGDNEQYF
abundance: .; d_gene: .; v_gene: TRBV10-3; j_gene: TRBJ2-3; CDR3nt: TGTGCCATCAGTGAGACACAGGCGTCGGATACGCAGTATTTT; CDR3aa: CAISETQASDTQYF
abundance: few; d_gene: TRBD1; v_gene: TRBV10-3; j_gene: TRBJ1-4; CDR3nt: TGTGCCATCAGTTGGGACAGTAATAATGAAAAACTGTTTTTT; CDR3aa: CAISWDSNNEKLFF
abundance: .; d_gene: TRBD2; v_gene: TRBV7-2; j_gene: TRBJ2-1; CDR3nt: TGTGCCAGCAGCTTAGGCGGGGGGCTCCGATACAATGAGCAGTTCTTC; CDR3aa: CASSLGGGLRYNEQFF
abundance: few; d_gene: .; v_gene: TRBV10-2; j_gene: TRBJ2-7; CDR3nt: TGCGCCAGCAGATTCGGGAAAACCTACGAGCAGTACTTC; CDR3aa: CASRFGKTYEQYF
abundance: .; d_gene: TRBD1; v_gene: TRBV20-1; j_gene: TRBJ1-2; CDR3nt: TGCAGTGCATCCGCCGGGACAGCTGGGGGAGGCTACACCTTC; CDR3aa: CSASAGTAGGGYTF